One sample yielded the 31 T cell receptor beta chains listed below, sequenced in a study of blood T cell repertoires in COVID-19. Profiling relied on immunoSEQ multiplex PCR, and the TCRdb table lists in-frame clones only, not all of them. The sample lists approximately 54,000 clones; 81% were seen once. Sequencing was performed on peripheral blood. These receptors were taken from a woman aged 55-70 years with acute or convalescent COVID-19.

CDR3 bases: TGTGCCAGCAGAGGACAGTCCTATGGCTACACCTTC. Protein: CASRGQSYGYTF. The chain links TRBV6-5 to TRBJ1-2; maybe TRBD1 (6 bases). The CDR3 is 12 amino acids. Per the germline V gene, CDR1 is MNHEY and CDR2 is SVGAGI. V was clipped by 6 bases and J by 4 bases, with 9 bases between them.

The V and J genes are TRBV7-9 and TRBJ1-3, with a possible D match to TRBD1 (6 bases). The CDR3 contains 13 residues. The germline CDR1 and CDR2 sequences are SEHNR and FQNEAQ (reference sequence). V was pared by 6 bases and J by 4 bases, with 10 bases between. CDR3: CASRPGAGNTIYF. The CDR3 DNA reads TGTGCCAGCAGACCAGGGGCAGGAAACACCATATATTTT.

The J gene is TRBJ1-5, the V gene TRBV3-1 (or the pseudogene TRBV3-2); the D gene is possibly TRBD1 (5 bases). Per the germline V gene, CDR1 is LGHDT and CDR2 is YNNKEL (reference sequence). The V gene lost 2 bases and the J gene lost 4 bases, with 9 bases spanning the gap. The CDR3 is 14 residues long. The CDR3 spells CASSQSGGNQPQHF. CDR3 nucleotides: TGTGCCAGCAGCCAAAGTGGGGGGAATCAGCCCCAGCATTTT.

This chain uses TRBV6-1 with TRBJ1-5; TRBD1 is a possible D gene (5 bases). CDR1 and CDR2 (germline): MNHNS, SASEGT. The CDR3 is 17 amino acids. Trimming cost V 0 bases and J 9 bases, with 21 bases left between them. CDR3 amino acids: CASSEALGHSGWGPQHF. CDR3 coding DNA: TGTGCCAGCAGTGAAGCACTTGGACACTCCGGGTGGGGGCCCCAGCATTTT.

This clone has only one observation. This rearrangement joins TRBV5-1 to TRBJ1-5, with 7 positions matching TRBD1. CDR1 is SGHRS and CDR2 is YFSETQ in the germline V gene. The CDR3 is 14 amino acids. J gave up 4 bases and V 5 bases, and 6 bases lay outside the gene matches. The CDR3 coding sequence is TGCGCCAGCAGGCTCGACAGGGAAAATCAGCCCCAGCATTTT. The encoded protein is CASRLDRENQPQHF.

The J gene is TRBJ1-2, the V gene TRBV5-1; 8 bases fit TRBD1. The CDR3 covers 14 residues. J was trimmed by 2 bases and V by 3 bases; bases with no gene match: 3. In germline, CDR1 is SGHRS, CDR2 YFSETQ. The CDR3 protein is CASSSQGENYGYTF. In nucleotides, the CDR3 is TGCGCCAGCAGCTCACAGGGGGAAAACTATGGCTACACCTTC.

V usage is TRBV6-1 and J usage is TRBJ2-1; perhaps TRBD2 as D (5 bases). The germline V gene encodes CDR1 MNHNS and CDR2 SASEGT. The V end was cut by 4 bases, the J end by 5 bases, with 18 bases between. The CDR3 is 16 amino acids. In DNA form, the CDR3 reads TGTGCCAGCAGTGCCCGGCGGGTCGGTGGGAACAATGAGCAGTTCTTC. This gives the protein CASSARRVGGNNEQFF.

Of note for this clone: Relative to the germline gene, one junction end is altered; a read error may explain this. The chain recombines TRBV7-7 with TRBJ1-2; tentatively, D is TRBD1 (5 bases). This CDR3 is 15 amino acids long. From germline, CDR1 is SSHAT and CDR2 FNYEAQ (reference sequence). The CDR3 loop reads CASSLVFRVSYGYTF. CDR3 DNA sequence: TGTGCTAGCAGCTTAGTATTCAGGGTGTCCTATGGCTACACCTTC.

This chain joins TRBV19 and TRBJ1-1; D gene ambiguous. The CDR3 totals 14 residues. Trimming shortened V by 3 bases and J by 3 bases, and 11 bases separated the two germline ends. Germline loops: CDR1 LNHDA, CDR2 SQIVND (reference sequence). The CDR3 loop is CASSITREDTEAFF. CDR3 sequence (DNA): TGTGCCAGTAGTATTACAAGGGAGGACACTGAAGCTTTCTTT.

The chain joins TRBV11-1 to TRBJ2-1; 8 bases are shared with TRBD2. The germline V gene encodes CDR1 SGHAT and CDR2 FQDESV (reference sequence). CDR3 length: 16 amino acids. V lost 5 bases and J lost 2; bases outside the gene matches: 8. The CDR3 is CASSTLLAVPYNEQFF. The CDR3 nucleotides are TGTGCCAGCAGCACCCTACTAGCGGTTCCCTACAATGAGCAGTTCTTC.

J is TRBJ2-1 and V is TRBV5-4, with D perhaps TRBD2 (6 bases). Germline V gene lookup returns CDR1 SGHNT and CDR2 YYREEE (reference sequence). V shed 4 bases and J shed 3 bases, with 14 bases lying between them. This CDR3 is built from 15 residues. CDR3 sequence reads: CASSRSGLSYNEQFF. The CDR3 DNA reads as TGTGCCAGCAGCAGATCGGGACTGAGCTACAATGAGCAGTTCTTC.

The CDR3 protein is CASSGIAGGYNEQFF. The CDR3 region has the DNA TGTGCCAGTAGTGGAATAGCGGGAGGGTACAATGAGCAGTTCTTC. The rearrangement links TRBV19 to TRBJ2-1; 11 positions agree with TRBD2. V lost 5 bases, J lost 4 bases, and 4 bases stayed unmatched. This CDR3 comprises 15 residues. Germline CDR1 and CDR2: LNHDA and SQIVND (reference sequence).

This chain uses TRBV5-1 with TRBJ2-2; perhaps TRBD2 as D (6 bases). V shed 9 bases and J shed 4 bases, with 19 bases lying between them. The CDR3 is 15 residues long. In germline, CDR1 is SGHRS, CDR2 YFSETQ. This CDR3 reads CATSWSGVGTGELFF. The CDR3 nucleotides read TGCGCCACCTCTTGGTCGGGAGTGGGCACCGGGGAGCTGTTTTTT.

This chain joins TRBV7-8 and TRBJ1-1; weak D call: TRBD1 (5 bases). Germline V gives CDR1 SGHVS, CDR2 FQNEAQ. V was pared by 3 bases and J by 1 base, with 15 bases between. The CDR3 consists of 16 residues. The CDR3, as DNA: TGTGCCAGCAGCTTCAGTGCGGACAAAACGAACACTGAAGCTTTCTTT. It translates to CASSFSADKTNTEAFF.

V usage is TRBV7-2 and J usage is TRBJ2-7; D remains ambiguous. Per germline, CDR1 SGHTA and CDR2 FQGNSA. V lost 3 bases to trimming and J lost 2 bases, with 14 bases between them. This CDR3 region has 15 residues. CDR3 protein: CASSFQADQTYEQYF. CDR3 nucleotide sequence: TGTGCCAGCAGCTTTCAGGCCGATCAGACCTACGAGCAGTACTTC.

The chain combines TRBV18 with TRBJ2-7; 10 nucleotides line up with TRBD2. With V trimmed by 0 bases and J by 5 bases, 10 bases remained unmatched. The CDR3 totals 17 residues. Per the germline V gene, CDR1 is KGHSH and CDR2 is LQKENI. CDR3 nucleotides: TGTGCCAGCTCACCACCTAGTTCTCTGGGACTAGCGAACGAGCAGTACTTC. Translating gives CASSPPSSLGLANEQYF.

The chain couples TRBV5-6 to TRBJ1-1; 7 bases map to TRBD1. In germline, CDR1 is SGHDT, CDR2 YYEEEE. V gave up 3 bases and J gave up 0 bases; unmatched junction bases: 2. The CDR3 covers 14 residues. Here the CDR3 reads CASSSDRVNTEAFF. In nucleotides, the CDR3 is TGTGCCAGCAGCTCAGACAGGGTGAACACTGAAGCTTTCTTT.

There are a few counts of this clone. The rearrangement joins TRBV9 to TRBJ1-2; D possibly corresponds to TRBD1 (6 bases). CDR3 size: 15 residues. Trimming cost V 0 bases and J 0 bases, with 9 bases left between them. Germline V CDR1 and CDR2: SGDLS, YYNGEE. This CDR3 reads CASSVGQATNYGYTF. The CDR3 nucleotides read TGTGCCAGCAGCGTAGGACAGGCTACTAACTATGGCTACACCTTC.

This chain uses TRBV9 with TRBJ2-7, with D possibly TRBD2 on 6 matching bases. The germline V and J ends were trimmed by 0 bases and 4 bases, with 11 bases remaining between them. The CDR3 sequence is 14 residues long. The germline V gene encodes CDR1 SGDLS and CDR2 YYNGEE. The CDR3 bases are TGTGCCAGCAGCGTAGATGTGGGGGGATACGAGCAGTACTTC. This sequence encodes CASSVDVGGYEQYF.

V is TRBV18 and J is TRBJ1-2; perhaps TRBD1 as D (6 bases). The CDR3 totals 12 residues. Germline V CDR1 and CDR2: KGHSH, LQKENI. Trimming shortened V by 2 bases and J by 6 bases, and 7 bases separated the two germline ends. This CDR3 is CASSPRGNGYTF. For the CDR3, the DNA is TGTGCCAGCTCACCAAGGGGGAATGGCTACACCTTC.

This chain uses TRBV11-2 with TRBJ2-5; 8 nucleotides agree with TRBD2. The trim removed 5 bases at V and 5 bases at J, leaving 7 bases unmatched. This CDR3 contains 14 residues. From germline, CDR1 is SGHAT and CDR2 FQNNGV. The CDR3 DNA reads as TGTGCCAGCAGCCCCCGACTAGCGACTGAGACCCAGTACTTC. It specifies CASSPRLATETQYF.

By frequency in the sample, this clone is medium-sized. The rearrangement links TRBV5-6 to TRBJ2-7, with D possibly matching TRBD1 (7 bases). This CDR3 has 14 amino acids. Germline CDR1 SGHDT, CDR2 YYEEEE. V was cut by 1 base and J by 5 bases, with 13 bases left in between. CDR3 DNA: TGTGCCAGCAGCTTGTCGGGCAGGGGGGACGAGCAGTACTTC. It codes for CASSLSGRGDEQYF.

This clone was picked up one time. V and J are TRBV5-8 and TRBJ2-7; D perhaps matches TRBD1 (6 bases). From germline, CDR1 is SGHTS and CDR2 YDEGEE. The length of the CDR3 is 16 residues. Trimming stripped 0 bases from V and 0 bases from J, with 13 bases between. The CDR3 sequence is CASSLAQGWSSYEQYF. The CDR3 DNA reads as TGTGCCAGCAGCTTGGCACAGGGCTGGAGCTCCTACGAGCAGTACTTC.

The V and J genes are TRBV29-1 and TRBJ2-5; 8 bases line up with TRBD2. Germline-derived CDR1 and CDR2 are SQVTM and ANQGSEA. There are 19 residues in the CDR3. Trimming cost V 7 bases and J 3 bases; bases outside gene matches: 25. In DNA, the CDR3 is TGCAGCGGGGCTATATGGCTAGCGGGCACATACCAGGGTGAAGAGACCCAGTACTTC. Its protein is CSGAIWLAGTYQGEETQYF.

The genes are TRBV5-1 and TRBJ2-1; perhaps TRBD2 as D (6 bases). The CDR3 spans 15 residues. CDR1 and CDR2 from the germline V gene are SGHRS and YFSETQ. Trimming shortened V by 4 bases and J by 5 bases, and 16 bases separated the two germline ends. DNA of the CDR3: TGCGCCAGCAGCACCACCGGGACTCGAAACAATGAGCAGTTCTTC. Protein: CASSTTGTRNNEQFF.

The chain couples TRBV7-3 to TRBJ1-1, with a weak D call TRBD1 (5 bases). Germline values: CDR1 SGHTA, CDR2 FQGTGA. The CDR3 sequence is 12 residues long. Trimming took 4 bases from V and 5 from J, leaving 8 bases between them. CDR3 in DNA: TGTGCCAGCAGCTCCGGGGGGACTGAAGCTTTCTTT. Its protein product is CASSSGGTEAFF.

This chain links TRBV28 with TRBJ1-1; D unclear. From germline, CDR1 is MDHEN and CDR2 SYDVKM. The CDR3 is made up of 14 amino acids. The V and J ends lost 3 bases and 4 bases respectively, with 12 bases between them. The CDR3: CASSLGSRATEAFF. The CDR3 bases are TGTGCCAGCAGTTTGGGTTCGCGGGCCACTGAAGCTTTCTTT.

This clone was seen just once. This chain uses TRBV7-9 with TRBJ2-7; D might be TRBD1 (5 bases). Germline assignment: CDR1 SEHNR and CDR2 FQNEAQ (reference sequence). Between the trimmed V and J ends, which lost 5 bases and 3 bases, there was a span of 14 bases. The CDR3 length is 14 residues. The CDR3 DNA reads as TGTGCCAGCAGCCCTGGGGCGGCTATCTACGAGCAGTACTTC. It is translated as CASSPGAAIYEQYF.

The CDR3: CASSEMQGARGYTF. The CDR3 DNA reads TGTGCCAGCAGTGAAATGCAGGGGGCGCGTGGCTACACCTTC. The chain is built from TRBV6-4 and TRBJ1-2, with TRBD1 matching over 8 bases. V lost 3 bases and J lost 7; bases outside the gene matches: 7. CDR1 is MRHNA, CDR2 SNTAGT, per germline. CDR3 length equals 14 residues.

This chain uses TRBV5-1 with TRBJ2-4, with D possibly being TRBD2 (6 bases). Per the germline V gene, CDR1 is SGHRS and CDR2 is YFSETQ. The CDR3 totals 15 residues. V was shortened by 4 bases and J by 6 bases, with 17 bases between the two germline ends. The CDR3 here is CASSAPARGINIQYF. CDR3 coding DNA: TGCGCCAGCAGCGCCCCTGCCCGGGGGATAAACATTCAGTACTTC. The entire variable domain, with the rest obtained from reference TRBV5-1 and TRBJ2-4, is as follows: KAGVTQTPRYLIKTRGQQVTLSCSPISGHRSVSWYQQTPGQGLQFLFEYFSETQRNKGNFPGRFSGRQFSNSRSEMNVSTLELGDSALYLCASSAPARGINIQYFGAGTRLSVL.

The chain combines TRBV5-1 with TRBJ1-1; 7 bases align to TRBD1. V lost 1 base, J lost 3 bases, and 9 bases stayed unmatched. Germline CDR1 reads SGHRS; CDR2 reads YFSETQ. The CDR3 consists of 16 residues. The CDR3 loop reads CASSLLSGGMDTEAFF. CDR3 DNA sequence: TGCGCCAGCAGCTTGCTGTCAGGGGGAATGGACACTGAAGCTTTCTTT.